Described below is a single T cell receptor (beta chain) sequence and its context. Antigen unknown. The PCR contained 60 Vbeta and 13 Jbeta primers. Sequencing used immunoSEQ multiplex PCR; TCRdb keeps in-frame clones, though not all of them. The sample lists about 110,000 clones, 65% to 80% occurring once. The data were obtained in a study of cytomegalovirus exposure and HLA in healthy donors. Germline assignment: CDR1 SGHRS and CDR2 YFSETQ. The junction had 11 bases not matched to a gene; V was cut back by 7 bases and J by 3 bases. There are 15 residues in the CDR3. Study-level points and caveats: A later analysis linked more than 15,000 TCR beta sequences to HLA alleles at 0.05 false discovery rate.

Sequenced sample: PBMCs. The clonotype originates from a man aged 25 to 45 in good health and CMV-seropositive. The J gene is TRBJ1-1, the V gene TRBV5-1; 8 nucleotides agree with TRBD1. CDR3 sequence reads: CASQHQGAIDTEAFF. The CDR3 bases are TGCGCCAGCCAGCATCAGGGGGCAATAGACACTGAAGCTTTCTTT.